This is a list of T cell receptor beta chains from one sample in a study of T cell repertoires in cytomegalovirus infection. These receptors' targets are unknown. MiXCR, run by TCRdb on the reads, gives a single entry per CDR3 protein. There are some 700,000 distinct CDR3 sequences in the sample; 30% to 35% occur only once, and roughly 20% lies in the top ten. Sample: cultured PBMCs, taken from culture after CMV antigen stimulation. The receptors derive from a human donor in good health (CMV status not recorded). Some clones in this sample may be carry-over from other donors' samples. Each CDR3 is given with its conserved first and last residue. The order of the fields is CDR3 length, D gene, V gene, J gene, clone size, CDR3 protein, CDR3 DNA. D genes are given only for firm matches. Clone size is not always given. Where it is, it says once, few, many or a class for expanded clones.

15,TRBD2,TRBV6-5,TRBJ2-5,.,CASSRLSGSRETQYF,TGTGCCAGCAGTCGACTTAGCGGGTCCAGGGAGACCCAGTACTTC
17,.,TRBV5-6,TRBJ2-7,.,CASSLGVSSGAVYEQYF,TGTGCCAGCAGCTTGGGGGTCTCGTCCGGGGCCGTTTACGAGCAGTACTTC
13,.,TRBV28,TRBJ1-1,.,CASSLPGFTEAFF,TGTGCCAGCAGTTTACCGGGGTTCACTGAAGCTTTCTTT
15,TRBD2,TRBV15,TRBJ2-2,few,CATSTPGGAGGELFF,TGTGCCACCAGCACTCCGGGGGGGGCCGGCGGGGAGCTGTTTTTT
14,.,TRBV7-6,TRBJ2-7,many,CASSLALQGYEQYF,TGTGCCAGCAGCTTAGCCTTACAGGGTTACGAGCAGTACTTC
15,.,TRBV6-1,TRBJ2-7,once,CASSEDPDRSYEQYF,TGTGCCAGCAGTGAAGACCCCGACAGATCCTACGAGCAGTACTTC
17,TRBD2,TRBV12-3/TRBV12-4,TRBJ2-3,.,CASSQRLAGGGTDTQYF,TGTGCCAGCAGCCAACGGCTAGCGGGAGGAGGGACAGATACGCAGTATTTT
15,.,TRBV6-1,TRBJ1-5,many,CASSEVGTHNQPQHF,TGTGCCAGCAGTGAAGTGGGGACGCATAATCAGCCCCAGCATTTT
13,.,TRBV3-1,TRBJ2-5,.,CASSKEQGKTQYF,TGTGCCAGCAGCAAGGAACAGGGAAAGACCCAGTACTTC
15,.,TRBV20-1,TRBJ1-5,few,CSAKKSGQSNQPQHF,TGCAGTGCTAAGAAGAGCGGACAGTCAAATCAGCCCCAGCATTTT
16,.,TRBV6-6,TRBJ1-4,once,CASSVGSTSKNEILFF,TGTGCCAGCAGTGTCGGCAGCACAAGTAAAAATGAAATACTGTTTTTT
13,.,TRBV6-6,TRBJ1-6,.,CASSWGGNSPLHF,TGTGCCAGCAGTTGGGGCGGCAATTCACCCCTCCACTTT
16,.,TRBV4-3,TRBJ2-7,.,CASSHAQQEFVGEQYF,TGCGCCAGCAGCCATGCGCAACAGGAGTTTGTTGGCGAGCAGTACTTC
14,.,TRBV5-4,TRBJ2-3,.,CASSRDISTDTQYF,TGTGCCAGCAGCCGGGATATTAGCACAGATACGCAGTATTTT
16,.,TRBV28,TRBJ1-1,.,CASRGAHPEMNTEAFF,TGTGCCAGCAGAGGGGCGCACCCTGAGATGAACACTGAAGCTTTCTTT
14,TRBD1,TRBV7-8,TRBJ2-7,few,CASSTRDRHYEQYF,TGTGCCAGCAGCACCCGGGACAGGCACTACGAGCAGTACTTC
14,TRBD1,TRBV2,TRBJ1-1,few,CASTLQGWDTEAFF,TGTGCCAGCACCCTACAGGGGTGGGACACTGAAGCTTTCTTT
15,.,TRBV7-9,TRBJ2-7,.,CASSPLGSGRYEQYF,TGTGCCAGCAGCCCCCTGGGCAGCGGTAGGTACGAGCAGTACTTC
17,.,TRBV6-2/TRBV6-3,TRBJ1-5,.,CASSYLMGGANNQPQHF,TGTGCCAGCAGTTACTTGATGGGGGGGGCGAACAATCAGCCCCAGCATTTT
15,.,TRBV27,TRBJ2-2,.,CASSLQSGLAGELFF,TGTGCCAGCAGTTTACAGTCCGGGCTTGCCGGGGAGCTGTTTTTT
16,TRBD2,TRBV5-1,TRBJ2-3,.,CASSPPRTSGSDTQYF,TGCGCCAGCAGCCCTCCCCGGACTAGCGGGAGTGATACGCAGTATTTT
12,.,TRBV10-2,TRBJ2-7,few,CASSEPGTEQYF,TGCGCCAGCAGTGAACCCGGGACCGAGCAGTACTTC
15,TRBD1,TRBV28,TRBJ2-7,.,CASSLIGQGAYEQYF,TGTGCCAGCAGTTTAATAGGACAGGGGGCTTACGAGCAGTACTTC
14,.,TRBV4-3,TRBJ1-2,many,CASSQDSPNYGYTF,TGCGCCAGCAGCCAAGATAGCCCCAACTATGGCTACACCTTC
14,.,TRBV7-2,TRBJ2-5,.,CASSSGRWKETQYF,TGTGCCAGCAGCTCAGGACGGTGGAAAGAGACCCAGTACTTC
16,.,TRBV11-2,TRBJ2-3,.,CASSPLRGASTDTQYF,TGTGCCAGCAGCCCCCTCCGGGGTGCTAGCACAGATACGCAGTATTTT
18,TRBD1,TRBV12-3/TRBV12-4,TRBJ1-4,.,CASSSGAGGLRGNEKLFF,TGTGCCAGCAGTTCCGGAGCAGGGGGCCTCCGTGGTAATGAAAAACTGTTTTTT
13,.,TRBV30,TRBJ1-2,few,CAWSEGFNYGYTF,TGTGCCTGGAGCGAGGGGTTTAACTATGGCTACACCTTC
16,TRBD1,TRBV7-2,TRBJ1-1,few,CASSLGGQGLYTEAFF,TGTGCCAGCAGCTTAGGCGGACAGGGTCTTTACACTGAAGCTTTCTTT
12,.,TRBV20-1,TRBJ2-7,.,CSARDPGYEQYF,TGCAGTGCTAGAGATCCGGGTTACGAGCAGTACTTC
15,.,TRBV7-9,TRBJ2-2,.,CASSFLDSNTGELFF,TGTGCCAGCAGCTTCCTGGACAGTAACACCGGGGAGCTGTTTTTT
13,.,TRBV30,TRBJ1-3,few,CAWSGPGRNTIYF,TGTGCCTGGAGTGGGCCTGGACGAAACACCATATATTTT
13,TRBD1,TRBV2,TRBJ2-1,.,CASRSGGRDEQFF,TGTGCCAGCAGGTCAGGGGGAAGGGATGAGCAGTTCTTC
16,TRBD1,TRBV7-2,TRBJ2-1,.,CASRDRDRQSYNEQFF,TGTGCCAGCAGAGACCGGGACAGGCAGTCCTACAATGAGCAGTTCTTC
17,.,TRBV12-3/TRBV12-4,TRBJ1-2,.,CASTPFPGGYEGYGYTF,TGTGCCAGCACTCCGTTCCCGGGAGGGTACGAGGGCTATGGCTACACCTTC
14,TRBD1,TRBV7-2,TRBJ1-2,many,CASSFHTGGDGYTF,TGTGCCAGCAGCTTCCATACAGGGGGCGATGGCTACACCTTC
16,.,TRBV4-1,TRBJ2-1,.,CASSHKWGYGDNEQFF,TGTGCCAGCAGCCATAAGTGGGGGTACGGGGACAATGAGCAGTTCTTC
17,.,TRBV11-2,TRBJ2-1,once,CASSLGPAVVSYNEQFF,TGTGCCAGCAGCTTAGGCCCGGCGGTAGTATCCTACAATGAGCAGTTCTTC
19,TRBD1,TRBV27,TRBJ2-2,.,CASTHRTGRDHLYTGELFF,TGTGCCAGCACCCACCGGACAGGGCGTGATCATCTTTACACCGGGGAGCTGTTTTTT
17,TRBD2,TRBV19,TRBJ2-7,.,CASSNSPREALSYEQYF,TGTGCCAGTAGTAACTCCCCTCGGGAGGCCCTCTCCTACGAGCAGTACTTC
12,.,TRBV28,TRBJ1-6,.,CASTGRGSPLHF,TGTGCCAGCACAGGCCGGGGGTCACCCCTCCACTTT
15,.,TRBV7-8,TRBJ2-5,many,CASSLAASVAETQYF,TGTGCCAGCAGCCTAGCAGCTAGCGTCGCTGAGACCCAGTACTTC
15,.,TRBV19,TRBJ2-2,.,CASSLERAYDGELFF,TGTGCCAGTAGTCTAGAGAGGGCGTACGACGGGGAGCTGTTTTTT
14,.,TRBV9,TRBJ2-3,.,CASGRTGNTDTQYF,TGTGCCAGCGGCCGGACTGGAAACACAGATACGCAGTATTTT
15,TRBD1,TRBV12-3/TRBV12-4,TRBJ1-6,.,CASNPPGQGGSPLHF,TGTGCCAGCAACCCCCCCGGACAGGGTGGCTCACCCCTCCACTTT
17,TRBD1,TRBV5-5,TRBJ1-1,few,CASSWDRYSFANTEAFF,TGTGCCAGCAGCTGGGACAGATACTCATTCGCGAACACTGAAGCTTTCTTT
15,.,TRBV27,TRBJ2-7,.,CASSPTWGAGYEQYF,TGTGCCAGCAGTCCCACTTGGGGGGCAGGCTACGAGCAGTACTTC
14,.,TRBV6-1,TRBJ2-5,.,CASSERVRSGTQYF,TGTGCCAGCAGTGAAAGGGTGCGTTCAGGGACCCAGTACTTC
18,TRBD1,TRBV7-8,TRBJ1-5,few,CASSSGTVGMYSNQPQHF,TGTGCCAGCAGTTCCGGGACAGTGGGGATGTATAGCAATCAGCCCCAGCATTTT
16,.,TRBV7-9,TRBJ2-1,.,CASSSKTGFSYNEQFF,TGTGCCAGCAGCTCCAAAACTGGCTTCTCCTACAATGAGCAGTTCTTC